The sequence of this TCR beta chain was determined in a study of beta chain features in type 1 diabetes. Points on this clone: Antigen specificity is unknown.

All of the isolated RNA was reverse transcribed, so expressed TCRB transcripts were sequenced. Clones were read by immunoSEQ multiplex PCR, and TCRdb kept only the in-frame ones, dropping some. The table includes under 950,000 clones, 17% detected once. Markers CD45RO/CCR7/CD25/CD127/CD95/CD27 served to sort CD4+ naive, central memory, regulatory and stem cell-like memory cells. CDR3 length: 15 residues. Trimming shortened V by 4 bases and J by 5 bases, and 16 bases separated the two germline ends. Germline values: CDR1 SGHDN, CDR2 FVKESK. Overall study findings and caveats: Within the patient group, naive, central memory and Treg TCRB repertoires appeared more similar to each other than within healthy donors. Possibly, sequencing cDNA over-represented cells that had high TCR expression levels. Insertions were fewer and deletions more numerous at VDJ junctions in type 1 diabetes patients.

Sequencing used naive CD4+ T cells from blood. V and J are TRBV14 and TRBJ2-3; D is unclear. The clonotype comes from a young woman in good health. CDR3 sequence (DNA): TGTGCCAGCAGCCTCGGCCTTTTTTTTGGAGATACGCAGTATTTT. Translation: CASSLGLFFGDTQYF.